Following are 5 T cell receptor beta chains from one sample sequenced in a study of STAT3 mutations in large granular lymphocyte leukemia. Study observations and caveats: Every T-cell large granular lymphocyte leukemia patient had at least one immunodominant TCR beta clonotype.

The protocol was immunoSEQ multiplex PCR, while the TCRdb copy is restricted to in-frame clones and leaves out a portion. The data hold around 17,000 clones, with roughly 81% observed a single time. For these receptors, no antigen is known. The sample taken for sequencing was peripheral blood mononuclear cells. These receptors were obtained from a man in his forties or fifties with T-cell large granular lymphocyte leukemia. Some clones in this sample may be carry-over from other donors' samples.

The V gene is TRBV27, the J gene TRBJ2-2; D is possibly TRBD1 or TRBD2 (6 bases each). Trimming took off 2 bases at V and 4 bases at J, with 14 bases between the two ends. CDR3 length: 16 residues. Germline CDR1 MNHEY, CDR2 SMNVEV (reference sequence). CDR3 bases: TGTGCCAGCAGTTTAGGTGGGGGGCGCGTCACCGGGGAGCTGTTTTTT. This translates into CASSLGGGRVTGELFF.

The chain links TRBV29-1 to TRBJ2-1; no clear D gene. V was cut by 6 bases and J by 0 bases, with 9 bases left in between. The CDR3 has 13 amino acids. Germline V gene data show CDR1 as SQVTM and CDR2 as ANQGSEA. DNA of the CDR3: TGCAGCGTCCAACTAAGCTCCTACAATGAGCAGTTCTTC. Translated: CSVQLSSYNEQFF.

This clone came up once. This sequence joins TRBV10-3 and TRBJ1-1, with TRBD1 identical over 8 bases. J lost 4 bases, V lost 0 bases, and 10 bases had no gene match. There are 17 residues in the CDR3. Per germline, CDR1 ENHRY and CDR2 SYGVKD. The CDR3 loop reads CAISESTPGQGPTEAFF. The DNA for the CDR3 is TGTGCCATCAGTGAGTCGACCCCTGGACAGGGACCCACTGAAGCTTTCTTT.

This sequence joins TRBV7-2 and TRBJ2-7, with D perhaps given as TRBD1 or TRBD2 (5 bases each). V lost 1 base and J 7 bases, leaving 8 bases between the germline ends. Germline V CDR1 and CDR2: SGHTA, FQGNSA. The CDR3 spans 12 residues. The CDR3 spells CASSLDRREQYF. DNA of the CDR3: TGTGCCAGCAGCTTAGACAGGAGGGAGCAGTACTTC.

The chain has TRBV11-2 and TRBJ2-2, with D possibly TRBD2 on 6 matching bases. V was shortened by 3 bases and J by 3 bases, with 11 bases between the two germline ends. CDR3 length equals 15 residues. Germline V lookup: CDR1 SGHAT, CDR2 FQNNGV. CDR3 residues: CASSFSSGYTGELFF. The DNA for the CDR3 is TGTGCCAGCAGCTTCAGTAGCGGATACACCGGGGAGCTGTTTTTT.